This entry is about one T cell receptor beta chain. Antigen unknown. These data are taken from a study of cytotoxic CD8 clonotypes in ibrutinib-treated CLL. In the study overall: After a median of 68 months, roughly 15 patients stayed remitted and 12 progressed; responses had been partial in around 24 and complete in 2.

TCRdb's copy holds only in-frame clones and misses some; the assay was immunoSEQ multiplex PCR. The sample records about 330,000 clones, approximately 67% being singletons. Trimming took off 3 bases at V and 6 bases at J, with 9 bases between the two ends. The CDR3 spans 13 residues. Germline V gene lookup returns CDR1 SGHTA and CDR2 FQGTGA. Notes on the study in general: There were few public clonotypes, and on treatment they contracted or stayed stable.

The TCR was taken from a human donor with chronic lymphocytic leukemia. The sample consisted of PBMCs, taken after 36 months of ibrutinib treatment. The V gene is TRBV7-3, the J gene TRBJ2-1; D might be TRBD1 or TRBD2, each matching 5 bases. CDR3 bases: TGTGCCAGCAGCTTCGCAGGGACCAATGAGCAGTTCTTC. Amino acid sequence: CASSFAGTNEQFF.